There are many counts of the clone carrying this T cell receptor (beta chain). Its antigen is not known. This sample is part of a study of breast tumors, draining lymph nodes, adjacent tissues. Regarding the study as a whole: Tumor and nontumor repertoires were significantly more similar in luminal-like than in basal-like breast cancer. Tumor repertoires ranked between lymph nodes and nontumor tissue in diversity, with V and J gene preferences. That most tumor T cells come from lymph nodes remained unproven.

CDR3 length: 14 residues. Germline CDR1 and CDR2: LGHNA and YSLEER. Trimming cost V 3 bases and J 5 bases; bases outside gene matches: 5. One entry per CDR3 protein results from TCRdb running MiXCR on the multiplex PCR reads. This table has tens of thousands of distinct CDR3 sequences, around 30% appearing once. Breast cancer patients provided tissue from their axillary draining lymph nodes. This chain uses TRBV4-3 with TRBJ2-5, with TRBD2 identical over 8 bases. This TCR came from a female donor with breast cancer. Some clones in this sample may be carry-over from other donors' samples. The specimen sequenced was axillary lymph node tissue. DNA of the CDR3: TGCGCCAGCAGCCAGGTAGCGGGACGGGAGACCCAGTACTTC. Its protein product is CASSQVAGRETQYF.